This T cell receptor beta chain was obtained from a study of blood T cell repertoires in COVID-19. V lost 7 bases, J lost 2 bases, and 12 bases lay in between. This CDR3 has 13 amino acids. The V gene's germline CDR1 is SNHLY and CDR2 FYNNEI. In the study's own analysis: Counts of nucleated cells, estimated from reference gene primer amplification, were obtained. Using immunoSEQ multiplex PCR, the repertoire was profiled, and TCRdb retains in-frame clones only, with some absent. V, J and clone size were drawn from that table, and D and trimming were deduced from the DNA. Of approximately 98,000 clones listed, 82% are singletons.

The gene calls are TRBV2 and TRBJ2-7; D unresolved. This sequence was found in a man older than 75 with acute or convalescent COVID-19. The specimen was peripheral blood. CDR3 protein: CASKLEQAYEQYF. Here the CDR3 DNA reads TGTGCCAGCAAGCTAGAACAAGCCTACGAGCAGTACTTC.